The 15 T cell receptor beta chains below all came from one sample that was sequenced in a study of blood T cell repertoires in COVID-19. The table came from immunoSEQ multiplex PCR; TCRdb's copy has only in-frame clones and leaves some out. The table lists nearly 110,000 clones, roughly 83% of them singletons. The material sequenced was peripheral blood. The source of these receptors is a human donor in a cohort sampled during active COVID-19.

The chain joins TRBV9 to TRBJ2-1, with 9 bases aligning to TRBD2. Germline assignment: CDR1 SGDLS and CDR2 YYNGEE. The CDR3 loop spans 15 amino acids. Unmatched junction bases numbered 9, after V lost 3 bases and J lost 8 bases. The CDR3 reads CASSAGTSYPHEQFF. The CDR3 nucleotides read TGTGCCAGCAGCGCCGGGACTAGCTACCCCCATGAGCAGTTCTTC.

The chain combines TRBV11-2 with TRBJ2-5; D is unclear. V gave up 1 base and J gave up 0 bases, with 6 bases separating them. CDR3 size: 14 residues. Germline CDR1 SGHAT, CDR2 FQNNGV. CDR3 region: CASSLGVYQETQYF. CDR3 sequence (DNA): TGTGCCAGCAGCTTAGGTGTCTACCAAGAGACCCAGTACTTC.

The chain carries TRBV7-6 and TRBJ2-1; TRBD2 might be the D (5 bases). Germline CDR1 is SGHVS and CDR2 is FNYEAQ. The CDR3 runs 13 residues. V was cut by 0 bases and J by 8 bases, with 8 bases left in between. This CDR3 is CASSLAPGDEQFF. In nucleotides, the CDR3 is TGTGCCAGCAGCTTAGCGCCCGGGGATGAGCAGTTCTTC.

This chain connects TRBV7-2 to TRBJ1-2, with D possibly matching TRBD1 (6 bases). Germline CDR1 SGHTA, CDR2 FQGNSA. The CDR3 is 13 residues long. Trimming took off 1 base at V and 6 bases at J, with 9 bases between the two ends. The CDR3 here is CASSLEGTHGYTF. The CDR3 coding sequence is TGTGCCAGCAGCTTAGAGGGGACACATGGCTACACCTTC.

In this sample, this clone turned up a few times. The chain employs TRBV5-1 and TRBJ1-6; D is unresolved. The germline V gene encodes CDR1 SGHRS and CDR2 YFSETQ. V lost 0 bases, J lost 6 bases, and 10 bases lay in between. This CDR3 contains 15 residues. The CDR3 loop reads CASSLAGVGNSPLHF. The DNA of the CDR3 is TGCGCCAGCAGCTTGGCCGGGGTGGGTAATTCACCCCTCCACTTT. Supplemented by reference TRBV5-1 and TRBJ1-6, the full variable domain reads KAGVTQTPRYLIKTRGQQVTLSCSPISGHRSVSWYQQTPGQGLQFLFEYFSETQRNKGNFPGRFSGRQFSNSRSEMNVSTLELGDSALYLCASSLAGVGNSPLHFGNGTRLTVT.

This clone was observed once. Here the CDR3 reads CASSLDLSGNTGELFF. CDR3 sequence (DNA): TGCGCCAGCAGCTTGGATCTTAGCGGAAACACCGGGGAGCTGTTTTTT. The rearrangement uses TRBV5-1 and TRBJ2-2; D may be TRBD2 (6 bases). Looked up from germline, CDR1 is SGHRS and CDR2 is YFSETQ. V was clipped by 0 bases and J by 2 bases, with 11 bases between them. This CDR3 comprises 16 residues.

The genes are TRBV4-3 and TRBJ2-5, with 9 nucleotides matching TRBD2. The CDR3 length is 16 residues. With V trimmed by 0 bases and J by 5 bases, 7 bases remained unmatched. Germline CDR1 reads LGHNA; CDR2 reads YSLEER. CDR3 loop: CASSQELAGGLETQYF. CDR3 in DNA: TGCGCCAGCAGCCAAGAGTTGGCGGGAGGGCTCGAGACCCAGTACTTC.

The chain carries TRBV27 and TRBJ2-1, with 8 positions matching TRBD1. V lost 3 bases, J lost 6 bases, and 7 bases stayed unmatched. The CDR3 extends over 15 amino acids. Per the germline V gene, CDR1 is MNHEY and CDR2 is SMNVEV (reference sequence). The CDR3 spells CASSFLGQDLNEQFF. CDR3 DNA: TGTGCCAGCAGTTTTCTGGGACAGGACCTCAATGAGCAGTTCTTC.

In DNA form, the CDR3 reads TGTGCCAGCAGCCCAGGGGTGAACTATGGCTACACCTTC. This encodes CASSPGVNYGYTF. The chain links TRBV7-9 to TRBJ1-2, with a tentative D call TRBD1 (6 bases). The germline V gene has CDR1 SEHNR and CDR2 FQNEAQ (reference sequence). The CDR3 spans 13 residues. V dropped 5 bases and J dropped 2 bases, with 9 bases sitting between them.

This clone was detected only once. The chain has TRBV18 and TRBJ2-1; tentatively, D is TRBD2 (6 bases). Trimming stripped 0 bases from V and 8 bases from J, with 17 bases between. Germline V lookup: CDR1 KGHSH, CDR2 LQKENI. CDR3 length equals 16 residues. The CDR3 loop is CASSPPVGGERDEQFF. The CDR3 region has the DNA TGTGCCAGCTCACCACCGGTAGGAGGGGAAAGGGATGAGCAGTTCTTC.

The chain recombines TRBV19 with TRBJ1-2, with 7 bases that match TRBD1. The V segment lost 4 bases and the J segment 2 bases; nucleotides outside the gene matches: 10. This CDR3 is 16 amino acids long. Germline CDR1 is LNHDA and CDR2 is SQIVND (reference sequence). The CDR3 reads CASSTKQGRNNYGYTF. The DNA of the CDR3 is TGTGCCAGTAGTACAAAACAGGGGCGAAACAACTATGGCTACACCTTC.

The CDR3 reads CASSIPGRVNEQFF. The CDR3 bases are TGTGCCAGTAGTATTCCAGGGAGGGTAAATGAGCAGTTCTTC. The chain combines TRBV19 with TRBJ2-1; TRBD2 agrees at 7 bases. Germline V gene sequence: CDR1 LNHDA, CDR2 SQIVND (reference sequence). V lost 3 bases, J lost 7 bases, and 6 bases stayed unmatched. The CDR3 spans 14 residues.

This clone came up many times. The CDR3 region has the DNA TGTGCCAGTACGCTAGCGGGAGGGGTCGGCGGGGAGCTGTTTTTT. The encoded protein is CASTLAGGVGGELFF. The chain uses TRBV19 and TRBJ2-2; 12 bases are shared with TRBD2. V dropped 7 bases and J dropped 7; count of bases not matched to a gene: 7. The CDR3 has 15 amino acids. Germline-derived CDR1 and CDR2 are LNHDA and SQIVND (reference sequence).

CDR3 loop: CASSESGVVQPQHF. DNA of the CDR3: TGTGCCAGCAGTGAATCAGGGGTCGTTCAGCCCCAGCATTTT. This chain connects TRBV6-1 to TRBJ1-5, with D maybe TRBD1 (6 bases). Trimming left V 2 bases short and J 6 bases short, with 11 bases between. The CDR3 has 14 residues. The germline CDR1 and CDR2 sequences are MNHNS and SASEGT.

This sequence joins TRBV19 and TRBJ1-5; 7 bases match TRBD1. J was trimmed by 2 bases and V by 5 bases; bases with no gene match: 6. This CDR3 spans 15 amino acids. Per the germline V gene, CDR1 is LNHDA and CDR2 is SQIVND (reference sequence). The CDR3 loop is CASSLQGSGNQPQHF. The CDR3 nucleotides are TGTGCCAGTAGTTTACAGGGGAGTGGCAATCAGCCCCAGCATTTT.